Shown below are 4 T cell receptor beta chains from a single sample sequenced in a study of identical twins. Using its own MiXCR run on the 5' RACE reads, TCRdb lists one record per CDR3 protein. The sample yields 200,000 to 300,000 distinct CDR3 sequences, roughly a tenth seen once. The specimen sequenced was memory T cells sorted from blood. The receptors were sampled from a man between 45 and 60 years old in good health.

This clonotype has only a few counts. The chain recombines TRBV5-5 with TRBJ2-7, with TRBD2 matching 7 bases. The CDR3 runs 17 residues. CDR1 and CDR2 (germline): SGHKS, YYEKEE (reference sequence). V lost 0 bases to trimming and J lost 5 bases; unmatched junction nucleotides: 14. This CDR3 reads CASSLGPAGGSSHEQYF. CDR3 nucleotide sequence: TGTGCCAGCAGCTTGGGACCGGCTGGCGGGAGTAGCCACGAGCAGTACTTC.

This clonotype was counted many times. The chain is built from TRBV27 and TRBJ2-7; D unclear. Germline lookup yields CDR1 MNHEY and CDR2 SMNVEV (reference sequence). This CDR3 comprises 14 residues. With 1 base removed from V and 3 bases from J, the gap between germline ends came to 10 bases. In nucleotides, the CDR3 is TGTGCCAGCAGTTTATATGGGGTATACTACGAGCAGTACTTC. It codes for CASSLYGVYYEQYF.

This clonotype was seen a few times. The chain recombines TRBV28 with TRBJ2-7; D possibly matches TRBD1 or TRBD2 (5 bases each). The CDR3 runs to 14 residues. Per the germline V gene, CDR1 is MDHEN and CDR2 is SYDVKM. V was cut by 1 base and J by 6 bases, with 13 bases left in between. The CDR3 coding sequence is TGTGCCAGCAGTTTATTGGCCAGGGACGGCGAGCAGTACTTC. This translates into CASSLLARDGEQYF.

The genes are TRBV25-1 and TRBJ2-7, with D perhaps matching TRBD1 (5 bases). The V gene lost 6 bases and the J gene lost 3 bases, with 12 bases spanning the gap. CDR3 length: 13 amino acids. The V gene's germline CDR1 is MGHDK and CDR2 SYGVNS. CDR3 loop: CASSITGNYEQYF. The DNA for the CDR3 is TGTGCCAGCAGCATAACAGGAAACTACGAGCAGTACTTC.